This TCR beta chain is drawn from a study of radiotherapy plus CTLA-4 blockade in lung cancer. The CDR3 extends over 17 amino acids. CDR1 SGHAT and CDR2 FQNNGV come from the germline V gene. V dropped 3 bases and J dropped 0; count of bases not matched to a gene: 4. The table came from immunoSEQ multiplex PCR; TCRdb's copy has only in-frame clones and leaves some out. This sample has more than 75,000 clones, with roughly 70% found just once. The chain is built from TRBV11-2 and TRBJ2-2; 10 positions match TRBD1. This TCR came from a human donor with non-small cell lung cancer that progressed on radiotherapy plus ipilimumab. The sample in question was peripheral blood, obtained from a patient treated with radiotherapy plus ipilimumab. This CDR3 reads CASSLRQGATNTGELFF. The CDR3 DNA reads TGTGCCAGCAGCTTGCGACAGGGGGCGACGAACACCGGGGAGCTGTTTTTT.